This is a list of T cell receptor beta chains from one sample in a study of CD8 T cells in ankylosing spondylitis. Each CDR3 protein gets one entry after TCRdb re-called the 5' RACE reads with MiXCR. Altogether almost 400,000 distinct CDR3 sequences are present, approximately 20% being singletons, with the ten largest covering about 17%. Sample: blood, either unsorted or a sorted T cell fraction (not recorded which). All receptors come from a male donor with ankylosing spondylitis. CDR3s include the opening cysteine and the closing phenylalanine or tryptophan. The order of the fields is D gene, V gene, clone size, J gene, CDR3 DNA, CDR3 protein. D genes are given only for firm matches. Clone size is given for some rows only: seen once, a few or many times, or a class if the clone is expanded.

d_call: TRBD2; v_call: TRBV6-5; clone_size: -; j_call: TRBJ2-5; cdr3_nt: TGTGCCAGCAGTTACTCGGGGGGGACTAGCGTCGAAGAGACCCAGTACTTC; cdr3_aa: CASSYSGGTSVEETQYF
d_call: -; v_call: TRBV27; clone_size: -; j_call: TRBJ1-2; cdr3_nt: TGTGCCAGCAGTTCCCAAAGGGGCCCTAACTATGGCTACACCTTC; cdr3_aa: CASSSQRGPNYGYTF
d_call: -; v_call: TRBV12-3/TRBV12-4; clone_size: -; j_call: TRBJ1-1; cdr3_nt: TGTGCCAGCAGTAAACAGGGAAACACTGAAGCTTTCTTT; cdr3_aa: CASSKQGNTEAFF
d_call: -; v_call: TRBV11-1; clone_size: few; j_call: TRBJ2-3; cdr3_nt: TGTGCCAGCAGCCGGGCAGATACGCAGTATTTT; cdr3_aa: CASSRADTQYF
d_call: TRBD1; v_call: TRBV20-1; clone_size: -; j_call: TRBJ1-1; cdr3_nt: TGCAGTGCTAGGTCGGACAGGGAGGAGAACACTGAAGCTTTCTTT; cdr3_aa: CSARSDREENTEAFF
d_call: -; v_call: TRBV12-3/TRBV12-4; clone_size: -; j_call: TRBJ2-1; cdr3_nt: TGTGCCAGCAGTCCAGAGGGACCGCCCAACTACAATGAGCAGTTCTTC; cdr3_aa: CASSPEGPPNYNEQFF
d_call: -; v_call: TRBV10-3; clone_size: -; j_call: TRBJ1-5; cdr3_nt: TGTGCCATCAGTGAGTCCTCACAGGGTAAGGGCAATCAGCCCCAGCATTTT; cdr3_aa: CAISESSQGKGNQPQHF
d_call: TRBD2; v_call: TRBV15; clone_size: -; j_call: TRBJ2-7; cdr3_nt: TGTGCCACCAGCAGAGATCTGACTAGCGCCTACGAGCAGTACTTC; cdr3_aa: CATSRDLTSAYEQYF
d_call: -; v_call: TRBV5-6; clone_size: -; j_call: TRBJ2-7; cdr3_nt: TGTGCCAGCAGCTCCAACAGTTTCTACGAGCAGTACTTC; cdr3_aa: CASSSNSFYEQYF
d_call: TRBD1; v_call: TRBV7-3; clone_size: -; j_call: TRBJ2-7; cdr3_nt: TGTGCCAGCAGCTTCGGGACAGGGTTCGAGCAGTACTTC; cdr3_aa: CASSFGTGFEQYF
d_call: -; v_call: TRBV2; clone_size: -; j_call: TRBJ1-5; cdr3_nt: TGTGCCAGCAGTGTGGGGGTGAGCAATCAGCCCCAGCATTTT; cdr3_aa: CASSVGVSNQPQHF
d_call: TRBD1; v_call: TRBV5-1; clone_size: few; j_call: TRBJ1-2; cdr3_nt: TGCGCCAGCAGCCCCGGACAGGGAGTTCACTATGGCTACACCTTC; cdr3_aa: CASSPGQGVHYGYTF
d_call: -; v_call: TRBV20-1; clone_size: -; j_call: TRBJ1-1; cdr3_nt: TGCAGTGCGACACAGGGAAACATGAACACTGAAGCTTTCTTT; cdr3_aa: CSATQGNMNTEAFF
d_call: -; v_call: TRBV5-1; clone_size: few; j_call: TRBJ1-1; cdr3_nt: TGCGCCAGCAGCTTGGCGGGGACCAACGTTGAAGCTTTCTTT; cdr3_aa: CASSLAGTNVEAFF
d_call: TRBD2; v_call: TRBV5-1; clone_size: -; j_call: TRBJ2-5; cdr3_nt: TGCGCCAGCAGTGGCCCGGGAGGGCCAGGAGAGACCCAGTACTTC; cdr3_aa: CASSGPGGPGETQYF
d_call: TRBD1; v_call: TRBV2; clone_size: few; j_call: TRBJ1-1; cdr3_nt: TGTGCCAGCACCGGGGACAGGGGGGTTAGTGAAGCTTTCTTT; cdr3_aa: CASTGDRGVSEAFF
d_call: TRBD2; v_call: TRBV13; clone_size: few; j_call: TRBJ2-3; cdr3_nt: TGTGCCAGCAGCGCCTTAGCGGGCCCCACAGATACGCAGTATTTT; cdr3_aa: CASSALAGPTDTQYF
d_call: TRBD1; v_call: TRBV3-1; clone_size: few; j_call: TRBJ2-1; cdr3_nt: TGTGCCAGCAGCCTCACAGGGGGACATGAGCAGTTCTTC; cdr3_aa: CASSLTGGHEQFF
d_call: TRBD2; v_call: TRBV11-3; clone_size: -; j_call: TRBJ2-3; cdr3_nt: TGTGCCAGCAGCCCACCCCGGACTAGCGGGAGCACAGATACGCAGTATTTT; cdr3_aa: CASSPPRTSGSTDTQYF
d_call: -; v_call: TRBV12-3/TRBV12-4; clone_size: few; j_call: TRBJ2-1; cdr3_nt: TGTGCCAGCAGTTTTCCATTGCAATACAATGAGCAGTTCTTC; cdr3_aa: CASSFPLQYNEQFF
d_call: TRBD1; v_call: TRBV6-5; clone_size: -; j_call: TRBJ1-1; cdr3_nt: TGTGCCAGCAGTTACAGGGACAGGGCAGGTGGCACTGAAGCTTTCTTT; cdr3_aa: CASSYRDRAGGTEAFF
d_call: -; v_call: TRBV5-1; clone_size: many; j_call: TRBJ2-1; cdr3_nt: TGCGCCAGCAGCTTGGGTGGCCCCCGCTCCTACAATGAGCAGTTCTTC; cdr3_aa: CASSLGGPRSYNEQFF
d_call: -; v_call: TRBV30; clone_size: -; j_call: TRBJ2-1; cdr3_nt: TGTGCCTGGACCCGAGACAATGAGCAGTTCTTC; cdr3_aa: CAWTRDNEQFF
d_call: -; v_call: TRBV2; clone_size: few; j_call: TRBJ1-2; cdr3_nt: TGTGCCAGCAGTCAGGGCGAGGGGCCCTATGGCTACACCTTC; cdr3_aa: CASSQGEGPYGYTF
d_call: -; v_call: TRBV2; clone_size: -; j_call: TRBJ1-4; cdr3_nt: TGTGCCAGCAGCGTACACAGGAGGGATGAAAAACTGTTTTTT; cdr3_aa: CASSVHRRDEKLFF
d_call: TRBD1; v_call: TRBV5-1; clone_size: -; j_call: TRBJ2-3; cdr3_nt: TGCGCCAGCAGCTCCACCGGGACAGCTAGCACAGATACGCAGTATTTT; cdr3_aa: CASSSTGTASTDTQYF
d_call: TRBD2; v_call: TRBV11-2; clone_size: -; j_call: TRBJ2-2; cdr3_nt: TGTGCCAGCAGCTTAGAAGCTAGCGGGTTTAACACCGGGGAGCTGTTTTTT; cdr3_aa: CASSLEASGFNTGELFF
d_call: TRBD2; v_call: TRBV12-5; clone_size: -; j_call: TRBJ2-2; cdr3_nt: TGTGCTAGTGGTTTGGTCCTAAGCGGGAGGATCACCGGGGAGCTGTTTTTT; cdr3_aa: CASGLVLSGRITGELFF
d_call: TRBD1; v_call: TRBV7-2; clone_size: few; j_call: TRBJ2-5; cdr3_nt: TGTGCCAGCAGCTTAGGGGGACAGCAAGAGACCCAGTACTTC; cdr3_aa: CASSLGGQQETQYF
d_call: -; v_call: TRBV28; clone_size: few; j_call: TRBJ2-1; cdr3_nt: TGTGCCAGCAGTCCTCCCCTAGAGGGAAGTGAGCAGTTCTTC; cdr3_aa: CASSPPLEGSEQFF
d_call: -; v_call: TRBV12-3/TRBV12-4; clone_size: many; j_call: TRBJ2-7; cdr3_nt: TGTGCCAGCAGTTTAGCGCACTTCTCCTACGAGCAGTACTTC; cdr3_aa: CASSLAHFSYEQYF
d_call: -; v_call: TRBV5-1; clone_size: few; j_call: TRBJ2-3; cdr3_nt: TGCGCCAGCAGCTTGCCCACGGGAGCTTCCACAGATACGCAGTATTTT; cdr3_aa: CASSLPTGASTDTQYF
d_call: -; v_call: TRBV6-2/TRBV6-3; clone_size: -; j_call: TRBJ1-2; cdr3_nt: TGTGCCAGCAATGCCCGGGCCCACGGCTACACCTTC; cdr3_aa: CASNARAHGYTF
d_call: -; v_call: TRBV7-8; clone_size: -; j_call: TRBJ1-2; cdr3_nt: TGTGCCAGCAGCTTAGCTGGCTCCTCCTATGGCTACACCTTC; cdr3_aa: CASSLAGSSYGYTF
d_call: TRBD1; v_call: TRBV11-2; clone_size: -; j_call: TRBJ1-3; cdr3_nt: TGTGCCAGCAGCTTAGGGTTACAGGGGCCCAGCTCTGGAAACACCATATATTTT; cdr3_aa: CASSLGLQGPSSGNTIYF
d_call: TRBD1; v_call: TRBV4-1; clone_size: -; j_call: TRBJ1-5; cdr3_nt: TGCGCCAGCAGCCAAGGGACCGGGACAGGGGTGAGGCCCCAGCATTTT; cdr3_aa: CASSQGTGTGVRPQHF
d_call: TRBD1; v_call: TRBV5-1; clone_size: -; j_call: TRBJ2-4; cdr3_nt: TGCGCCAGCAGCTTGGGACAGGGCGGCATTCAGTACTTC; cdr3_aa: CASSLGQGGIQYF
d_call: -; v_call: TRBV20-1; clone_size: few; j_call: TRBJ1-6; cdr3_nt: TGCAGTGCTACGGGCCAGGGTCTAAATTCACCCCTCCACTTT; cdr3_aa: CSATGQGLNSPLHF
d_call: -; v_call: TRBV10-3; clone_size: few; j_call: TRBJ1-5; cdr3_nt: TGTGCCATCAGTGAGTCGTTGGGTGTTCCCAGCAATCAGCCCCAGCATTTT; cdr3_aa: CAISESLGVPSNQPQHF
d_call: -; v_call: TRBV12-3/TRBV12-4; clone_size: -; j_call: TRBJ2-7; cdr3_nt: TGTGCCAGCAGTTTACGTGGGAGGAGGAACGAGCAGTACTTC; cdr3_aa: CASSLRGRRNEQYF
d_call: TRBD1; v_call: TRBV20-1; clone_size: -; j_call: TRBJ1-1; cdr3_nt: TGCAGTGCTACACATTCCGGGACAGGGGATGCTGAAGCTTTCTTT; cdr3_aa: CSATHSGTGDAEAFF
d_call: TRBD1; v_call: TRBV4-1; clone_size: few; j_call: TRBJ1-1; cdr3_nt: TGCGCCAGCAGCCAAGATGTTGCGAGCGGGACAGGGGGCTTCGAAACTGAAGCTTTCTTT; cdr3_aa: CASSQDVASGTGGFETEAFF
d_call: TRBD2; v_call: TRBV7-8; clone_size: -; j_call: TRBJ2-5; cdr3_nt: TGTGCCAGCAGCTTAGATGCTAGCGGGACCCAAGAGACCCAGTACTTC; cdr3_aa: CASSLDASGTQETQYF
d_call: -; v_call: TRBV27; clone_size: few; j_call: TRBJ2-2; cdr3_nt: TGTGCCAGCAGTTTATTCGGGGGGCCCGGGGAGCTGTTTTTT; cdr3_aa: CASSLFGGPGELFF
d_call: -; v_call: TRBV2; clone_size: few; j_call: TRBJ1-5; cdr3_nt: TGTGCCAGCAGCGCCGCCCTGGGGCAGTATCAGCCCCAGCATTTT; cdr3_aa: CASSAALGQYQPQHF
d_call: TRBD1; v_call: TRBV29-1; clone_size: few; j_call: TRBJ2-1; cdr3_nt: TGCAGCGCCCTCAACCCCGGGACAGGGGGCTTCCGGGCTCAGTTCTTC; cdr3_aa: CSALNPGTGGFRAQFF
d_call: TRBD1; v_call: TRBV9; clone_size: -; j_call: TRBJ2-1; cdr3_nt: TGTGCCAGCAGCGTAGCAGGGGGCCGTCCGTACAATGAGCAGTTCTTC; cdr3_aa: CASSVAGGRPYNEQFF
d_call: -; v_call: TRBV7-2; clone_size: few; j_call: TRBJ1-3; cdr3_nt: TGTGCCAGCAGCTTAGCTGAGGGAAACACCATATATTTT; cdr3_aa: CASSLAEGNTIYF
d_call: TRBD1; v_call: TRBV20-1; clone_size: -; j_call: TRBJ2-7; cdr3_nt: TGCAGTGCTGTCCGGGACAGAATGTACGAGCAGTACTTC; cdr3_aa: CSAVRDRMYEQYF
d_call: TRBD1; v_call: TRBV29-1; clone_size: many; j_call: TRBJ2-2; cdr3_nt: TGCAGCGGGCTGGGCAGGGGGCAATACACCGGGGAGCTGTTTTTT; cdr3_aa: CSGLGRGQYTGELFF
d_call: TRBD1; v_call: TRBV2; clone_size: few; j_call: TRBJ2-7; cdr3_nt: TGTGCCGGAACCGGGACAGGGGGCGACGAGCAGTACTTC; cdr3_aa: CAGTGTGGDEQYF
d_call: -; v_call: TRBV3-1; clone_size: -; j_call: TRBJ2-3; cdr3_nt: TGTGCCAGCAGCATGACTGGCGGGGCCACAGATACGCAGTATTTT; cdr3_aa: CASSMTGGATDTQYF
d_call: -; v_call: TRBV15; clone_size: few; j_call: TRBJ2-3; cdr3_nt: TGTGCCACCAGCAGGTGGCTAGCAAGAGTTGCTAGCACAGATACGCAGTATTTT; cdr3_aa: CATSRWLARVASTDTQYF
d_call: -; v_call: TRBV5-1; clone_size: many; j_call: TRBJ2-2; cdr3_nt: TGCGCCAGCAGCTTGCCCGCCGGCGGGGAGCTGTTTTTT; cdr3_aa: CASSLPAGGELFF
d_call: TRBD1; v_call: TRBV29-1; clone_size: many; j_call: TRBJ2-7; cdr3_nt: TGCAGCGGCGGACAGGGAAGCTACGAGCAGTACTTC; cdr3_aa: CSGGQGSYEQYF
d_call: TRBD2; v_call: TRBV9; clone_size: -; j_call: TRBJ2-3; cdr3_nt: TGTGCCAGCAGCCCATTGGGCGGGAGGGGTGCAGATACGCAGTATTTT; cdr3_aa: CASSPLGGRGADTQYF
d_call: TRBD1; v_call: TRBV20-1; clone_size: many; j_call: TRBJ2-5; cdr3_nt: TGCAGTGCTATAGAGACAGGGGAGACCCAGTACTTC; cdr3_aa: CSAIETGETQYF